This entry describes one T cell receptor (beta chain). Its target is unknown. This sample is part of a study of response to subunit inactivated influenza vaccine. Findings of the study overall: The authors put forward the suggestion that each seasonal influenza vaccination may bring in only a limited number of new T cells.

Unmatched junction bases numbered 12, after V lost 4 bases and J lost 4 bases. Germline loops: CDR1 MNHEY, CDR2 SVGEGT. The CDR3 spans 16 residues. A single record per CDR3 protein comes from TCRdb applying MiXCR to the RT-PCR reads. The table shows around 540,000 distinct CDR3 sequences, with about an eighth occurring only once. The sequenced sample was PBMCs from blood, obtained on the day of vaccination. The clonotype comes from a man between 45 and 60 years old who received an inactivated influenza vaccine. This chain links TRBV6-2 or TRBV6-3 with TRBJ2-7, with TRBD1 identical over 8 bases. The CDR3 spells CASSSSRTGPLYEQYF. In nucleotides, the CDR3 is TGTGCCAGCAGTTCATCCCGGACAGGGCCACTTTACGAGCAGTACTTC.